This T cell receptor beta chain stems from a study of blood T cells in healthy people across ages. Sample-barcoded 5' priming and a J-beta primer mix drove a second PCR of about 6 to 12 cycles. TCRdb reprocessed the 5' RACE reads via MiXCR and lists one record per CDR3 protein. In the table there are 800,000 or so distinct CDR3 sequences, approximately 59% of which are singletons. In germline, CDR1 is SQVTM, CDR2 ANQGSEA. Trimming shortened V by 2 bases and J by 4 bases, and 9 bases separated the two germline ends. There are 13 residues in the CDR3. This clonotype was sampled from a man aged 25 to 45 in good health. This chain joins TRBV29-1 and TRBJ2-1, with D tentatively TRBD2 (6 bases). Specimen: blood. The CDR3 protein is CSVETGTYNEQFF. As DNA, the CDR3 is TGCAGCGTTGAAACGGGGACTTACAATGAGCAGTTCTTC.